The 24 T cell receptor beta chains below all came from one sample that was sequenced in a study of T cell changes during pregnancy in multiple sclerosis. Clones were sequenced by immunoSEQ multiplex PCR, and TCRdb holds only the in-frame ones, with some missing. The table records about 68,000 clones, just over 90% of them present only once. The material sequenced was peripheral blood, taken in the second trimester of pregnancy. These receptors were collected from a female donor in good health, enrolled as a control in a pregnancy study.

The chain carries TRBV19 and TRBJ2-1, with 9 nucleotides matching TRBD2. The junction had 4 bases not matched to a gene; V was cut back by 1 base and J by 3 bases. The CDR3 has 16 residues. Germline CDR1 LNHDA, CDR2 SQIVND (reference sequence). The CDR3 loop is CASSIGGTSFYNEQFF. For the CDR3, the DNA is TGTGCCAGTAGTATAGGCGGGACTAGCTTCTACAATGAGCAGTTCTTC.

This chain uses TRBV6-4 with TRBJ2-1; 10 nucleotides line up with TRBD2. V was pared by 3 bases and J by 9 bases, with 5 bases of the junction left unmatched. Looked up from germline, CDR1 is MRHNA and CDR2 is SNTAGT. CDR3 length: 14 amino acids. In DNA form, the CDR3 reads TGTGCCAGCAGTGAAATAGCGGGAGGCATTGAGCAGTTCTTC. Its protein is CASSEIAGGIEQFF.

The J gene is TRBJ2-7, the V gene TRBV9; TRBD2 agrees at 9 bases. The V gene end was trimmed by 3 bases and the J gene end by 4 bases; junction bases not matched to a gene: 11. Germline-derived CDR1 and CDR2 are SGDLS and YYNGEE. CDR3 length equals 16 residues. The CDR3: CASSAGPGLAGYEQYF. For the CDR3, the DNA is TGTGCCAGCAGCGCCGGACCCGGGCTAGCGGGGTACGAGCAGTACTTC.

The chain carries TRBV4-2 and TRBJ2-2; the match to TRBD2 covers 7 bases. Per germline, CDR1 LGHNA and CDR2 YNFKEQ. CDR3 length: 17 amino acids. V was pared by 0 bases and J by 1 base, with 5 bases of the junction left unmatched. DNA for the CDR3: TGTGCCAGCAGCCAAGATCAGGAGCGGGGGAACACCGGGGAGCTGTTTTTT. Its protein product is CASSQDQERGNTGELFF.

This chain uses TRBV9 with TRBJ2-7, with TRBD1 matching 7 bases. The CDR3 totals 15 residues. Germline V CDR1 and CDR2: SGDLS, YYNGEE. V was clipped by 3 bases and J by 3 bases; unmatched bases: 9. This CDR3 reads CASSDDRENNYEQYF. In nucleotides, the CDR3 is TGTGCCAGCAGCGATGACAGGGAGAACAACTACGAGCAGTACTTC.

The CDR3 sequence is CASSSRTSGGTGELFF. Here the CDR3 DNA reads TGTGCCAGCAGCTCCCGGACTAGCGGGGGCACCGGGGAGCTGTTTTTT. This rearrangement joins TRBV11-3 to TRBJ2-2, with 13 bases matching TRBD2. This CDR3 region has 16 residues. CDR1 is SGHNT, CDR2 YENEEA, per germline. The ends lost 4 bases at V and 4 bases at J; junction bases unmatched: 3.

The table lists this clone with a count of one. The CDR3: CATSSGLSTDTQYF. DNA for the CDR3: TGTGCCACCTCTAGCGGGCTTAGCACAGATACGCAGTATTTT. The chain joins TRBV13 to TRBJ2-3, with 8 bases matching TRBD2. The V and J ends lost 10 bases and 0 bases, in that order; junction bases with no gene match: 6. This CDR3 has 14 amino acids. The V gene's germline CDR1 is PRHDT and CDR2 FYEKMQ (reference sequence).

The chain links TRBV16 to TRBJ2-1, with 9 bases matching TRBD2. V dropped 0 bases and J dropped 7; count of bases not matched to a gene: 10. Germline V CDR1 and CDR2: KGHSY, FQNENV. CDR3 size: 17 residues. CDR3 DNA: TGTGCCAGCAGCCAATCTACTGCGGGAGGGCCTCAAAATGAGCAGTTCTTC. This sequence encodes CASSQSTAGGPQNEQFF.

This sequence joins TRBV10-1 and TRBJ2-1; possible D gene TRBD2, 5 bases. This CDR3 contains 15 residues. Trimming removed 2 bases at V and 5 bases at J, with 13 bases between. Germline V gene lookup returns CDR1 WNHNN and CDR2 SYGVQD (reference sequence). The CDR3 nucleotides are TGCGCCAGCAGTGAGGAGGGAAAAATGGACAATGAGCAGTTCTTC. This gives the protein CASSEEGKMDNEQFF.

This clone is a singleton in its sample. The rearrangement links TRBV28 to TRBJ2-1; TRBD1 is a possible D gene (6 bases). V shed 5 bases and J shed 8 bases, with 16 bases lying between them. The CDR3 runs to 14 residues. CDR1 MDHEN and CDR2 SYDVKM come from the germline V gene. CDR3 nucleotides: TGTGCCAGCAGTGGATCGGACAGTCAGCATGAGCAGTTCTTC. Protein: CASSGSDSQHEQFF.

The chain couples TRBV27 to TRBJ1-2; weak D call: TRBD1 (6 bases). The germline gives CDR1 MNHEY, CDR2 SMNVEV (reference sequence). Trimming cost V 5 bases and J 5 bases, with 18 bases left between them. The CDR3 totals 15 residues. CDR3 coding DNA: TGTGCCAGCAGTCCGACGACCGGGACACCGTATGGCTACACCTTC. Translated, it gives CASSPTTGTPYGYTF.

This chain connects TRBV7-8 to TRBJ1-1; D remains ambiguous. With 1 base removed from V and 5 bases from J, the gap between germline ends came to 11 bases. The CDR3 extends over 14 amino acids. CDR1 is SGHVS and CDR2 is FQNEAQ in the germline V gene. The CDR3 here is CASSLVSTGTEAFF. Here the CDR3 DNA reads TGTGCCAGCAGCTTAGTAAGTACCGGGACTGAAGCTTTCTTT.

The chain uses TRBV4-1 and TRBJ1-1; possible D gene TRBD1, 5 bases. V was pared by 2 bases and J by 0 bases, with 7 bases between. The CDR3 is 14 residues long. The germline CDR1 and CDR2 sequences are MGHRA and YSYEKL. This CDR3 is CASSQRTLNTEAFF. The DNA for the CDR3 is TGCGCCAGCAGCCAAAGGACACTGAACACTGAAGCTTTCTTT.

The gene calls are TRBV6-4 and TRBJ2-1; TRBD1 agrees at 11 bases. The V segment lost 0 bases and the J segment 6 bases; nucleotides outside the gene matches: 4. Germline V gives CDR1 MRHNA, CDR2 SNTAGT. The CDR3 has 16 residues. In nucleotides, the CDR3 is TGTGCCAGCAGTGACTCGACCGGGACAGGGGGCAATGAGCAGTTCTTC. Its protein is CASSDSTGTGGNEQFF.

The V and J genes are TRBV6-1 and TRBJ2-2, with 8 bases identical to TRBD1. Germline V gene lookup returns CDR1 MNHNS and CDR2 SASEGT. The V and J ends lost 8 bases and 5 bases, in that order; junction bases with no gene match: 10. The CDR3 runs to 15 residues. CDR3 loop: CASARSRGRTGELFF. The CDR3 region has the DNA TGTGCCAGCGCCCGGAGCAGGGGGCGAACCGGGGAGCTGTTTTTT.

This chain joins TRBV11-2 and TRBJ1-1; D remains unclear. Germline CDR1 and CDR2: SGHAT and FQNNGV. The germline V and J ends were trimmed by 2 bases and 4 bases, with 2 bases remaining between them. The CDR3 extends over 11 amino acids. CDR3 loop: CASSLLTEAFF. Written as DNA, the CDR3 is TGTGCCAGCAGCTTACTCACTGAAGCTTTCTTT.

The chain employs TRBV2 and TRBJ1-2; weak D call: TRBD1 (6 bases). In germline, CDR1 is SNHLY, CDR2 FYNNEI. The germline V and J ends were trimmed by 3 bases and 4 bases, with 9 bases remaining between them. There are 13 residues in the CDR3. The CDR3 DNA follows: TGTGCCAGCAGTGACAGGGGCCTCTATGGCTACACCTTC. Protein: CASSDRGLYGYTF.

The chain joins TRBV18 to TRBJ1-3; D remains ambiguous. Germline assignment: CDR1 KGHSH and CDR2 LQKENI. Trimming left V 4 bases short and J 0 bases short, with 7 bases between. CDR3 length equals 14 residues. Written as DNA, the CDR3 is TGTGCCAGCTCACTGGACTTCTCTGGAAACACCATATATTTT. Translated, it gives CASSLDFSGNTIYF. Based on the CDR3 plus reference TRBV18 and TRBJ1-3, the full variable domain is NAGVMQNPRHLVRRRGQEARLRCSPMKGHSHVYWYRQLPEEGLKFMVYLQKENIIDESGMPKERFSAEFPKEGPSILRIQQVVRGDSAAYFCASSLDFSGNTIYFGEGSWLTVV.

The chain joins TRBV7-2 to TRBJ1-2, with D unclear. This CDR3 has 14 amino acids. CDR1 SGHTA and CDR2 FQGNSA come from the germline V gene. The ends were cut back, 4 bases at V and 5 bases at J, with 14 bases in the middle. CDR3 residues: CASSSRYRSYGYTF. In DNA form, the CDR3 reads TGTGCCAGCAGCTCAAGGTACAGATCTTATGGCTACACCTTC.

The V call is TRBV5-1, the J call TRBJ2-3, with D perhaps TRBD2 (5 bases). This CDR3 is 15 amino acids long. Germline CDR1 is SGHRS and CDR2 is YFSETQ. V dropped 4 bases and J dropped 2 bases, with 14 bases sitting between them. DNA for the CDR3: TGCGCCAGCAGCGCCGGGTGGAGGCACACAGATACGCAGTATTTT. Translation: CASSAGWRHTDTQYF.

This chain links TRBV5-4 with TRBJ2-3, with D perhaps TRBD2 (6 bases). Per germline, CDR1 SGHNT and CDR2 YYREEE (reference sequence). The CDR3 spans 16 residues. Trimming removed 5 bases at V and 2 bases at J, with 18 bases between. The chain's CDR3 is CASSSTRDWLTDTQYF. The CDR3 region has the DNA TGTGCCAGCAGTTCCACCCGGGACTGGCTCACAGATACGCAGTATTTT.

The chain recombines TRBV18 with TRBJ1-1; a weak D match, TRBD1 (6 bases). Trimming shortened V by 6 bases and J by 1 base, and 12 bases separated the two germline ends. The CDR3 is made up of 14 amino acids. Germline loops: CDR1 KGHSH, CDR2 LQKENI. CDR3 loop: CASSRDTQNTEAFF. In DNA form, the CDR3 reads TGTGCCAGCTCCCGGGACACCCAGAACACTGAAGCTTTCTTT.

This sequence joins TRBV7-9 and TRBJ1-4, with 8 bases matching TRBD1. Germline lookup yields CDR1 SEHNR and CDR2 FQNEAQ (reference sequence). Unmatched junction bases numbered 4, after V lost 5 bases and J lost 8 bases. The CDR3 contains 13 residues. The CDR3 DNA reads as TGTGCCAGCAGCGAGGGACAGGCGGAAAAACTGTTTTTT. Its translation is CASSEGQAEKLFF.

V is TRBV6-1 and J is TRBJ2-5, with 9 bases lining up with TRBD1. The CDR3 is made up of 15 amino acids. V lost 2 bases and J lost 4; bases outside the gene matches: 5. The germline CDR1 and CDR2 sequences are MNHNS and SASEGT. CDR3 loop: CASSEHTGGAETQYF. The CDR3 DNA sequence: TGTGCCAGCAGTGAACACACAGGGGGCGCAGAGACCCAGTACTTC.